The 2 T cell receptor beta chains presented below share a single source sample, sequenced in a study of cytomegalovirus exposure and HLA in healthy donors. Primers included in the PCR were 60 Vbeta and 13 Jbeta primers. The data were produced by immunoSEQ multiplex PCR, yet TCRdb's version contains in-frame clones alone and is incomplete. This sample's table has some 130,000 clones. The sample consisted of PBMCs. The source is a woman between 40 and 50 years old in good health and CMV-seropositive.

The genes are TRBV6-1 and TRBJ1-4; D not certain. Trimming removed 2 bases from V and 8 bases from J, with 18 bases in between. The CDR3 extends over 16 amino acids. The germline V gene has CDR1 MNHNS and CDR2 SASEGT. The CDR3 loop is CASSEIWGGRNEKLFF. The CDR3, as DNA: TGTGCCAGCAGTGAAATCTGGGGAGGTAGGAACGAAAAACTGTTTTTT.

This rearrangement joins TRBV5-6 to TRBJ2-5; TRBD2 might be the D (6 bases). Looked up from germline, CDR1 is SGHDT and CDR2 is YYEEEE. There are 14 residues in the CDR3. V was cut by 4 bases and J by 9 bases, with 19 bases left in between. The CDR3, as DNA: TGTGCCAGCAGCCGCGGGACCGCAATTAAGGCCCAGTACTTC. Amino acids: CASSRGTAIKAQYF.